These 20 T cell receptor beta chains were sequenced from one sample in a study of blood T cell repertoires in COVID-19. Clones were read by immunoSEQ multiplex PCR, and TCRdb kept only the in-frame ones, dropping some. The sample has under 130,000 clones; roughly 81% are singletons. Material for sequencing was peripheral blood. The receptors originated from a human donor in a cohort sampled during active COVID-19.

The sample holds one count of this clone. The chain joins TRBV7-9 to TRBJ2-3; D perhaps matches TRBD2 (6 bases). Trimming pared 5 bases from V and 1 base from J, leaving 19 bases between. Germline V lookup: CDR1 SEHNR, CDR2 FQNEAQ (reference sequence). This CDR3 region has 17 residues. CDR3: CASSPAAGAGRTDTQYF. As DNA, the CDR3 is TGTGCCAGCAGCCCCGCAGCGGGCGCGGGTCGCACAGATACGCAGTATTTT.

The genes are TRBV5-6 and TRBJ2-7; TRBD1 matches at 8 bases. The CDR3 extends over 14 amino acids. Germline loops: CDR1 SGHDT, CDR2 YYEEEE. The junction had 6 bases not matched to a gene; V was cut back by 1 base and J by 6 bases. CDR3 protein: CASSLPRGLSEQYF. CDR3 nucleotides: TGTGCCAGCAGCTTGCCCAGGGGGCTAAGCGAGCAGTACTTC.

In this sample, this clone turned up a few times. The J gene is TRBJ1-2, the V gene TRBV15, with D possibly TRBD1 on 5 matching bases. The CDR3 sequence is 13 residues long. V lost 5 bases and J 7 bases, leaving 14 bases between the germline ends. Germline V gene data show CDR1 as LNHNV and CDR2 as YYDKDF (reference sequence). The CDR3 region has the DNA TGTGCCACCAGCTGGAGGGGTTCGGGTGGCTACACCTTC. This encodes CATSWRGSGGYTF.

The chain employs TRBV6-5 and TRBJ2-3, with D unclear. This CDR3 spans 14 amino acids. CDR1 and CDR2 (germline): MNHEY, SVGAGI. Between the trimmed V and J ends, which lost 5 bases and 10 bases, there was a span of 19 bases. The CDR3 sequence is CASSQLSGTLPQYF. CDR3 nucleotides: TGTGCCAGCAGTCAACTTTCAGGAACCCTTCCGCAGTATTTT.

J is TRBJ1-5 and V is TRBV4-3; D may be TRBD1 (5 bases). Trimming removed 0 bases at V and 7 bases at J, with 16 bases between. The CDR3 contains 16 residues. The germline CDR1 and CDR2 sequences are LGHNA and YSLEER. The CDR3 region is CASSQEVGQGGQPQHF. The CDR3 DNA reads TGCGCCAGCAGCCAAGAGGTGGGGCAGGGCGGACAGCCCCAGCATTTT.

This clone occurred a few times. CDR3 nucleotides: TGTGCCTGGAGATTCAGGGGTGGTGACACTGAAGCTTTCTTT. Amino acids: CAWRFRGGDTEAFF. V gene TRBV30 combines with J gene TRBJ1-1, with D tentatively TRBD1 (6 bases). CDR1 and CDR2 from the germline V gene are GTSNPN and SVGIG (reference sequence). The CDR3 spans 14 residues. V lost 3 bases and J lost 3, with 14 bases in between.

The V gene is TRBV13, the J gene TRBJ2-6, with no clear D. The CDR3 consists of 16 residues. Germline values: CDR1 PRHDT, CDR2 FYEKMQ (reference sequence). The V end was cut by 0 bases, the J end by 1 base, with 7 bases between. This CDR3 reads CASSLGLESGANVLTF. CDR3 nucleotide sequence: TGTGCCAGCAGCTTAGGGCTCGAGTCTGGGGCCAACGTCCTGACTTTC.

The chain employs TRBV4-1 and TRBJ2-3; TRBD2 matches at 9 bases. CDR3 size: 17 residues. J was trimmed by 5 bases and V by 1 base; bases with no gene match: 10. Germline-derived CDR1 and CDR2 are MGHRA and YSYEKL. The CDR3 is CASSQGASGAHGDTQYF. Written as DNA, the CDR3 is TGCGCCAGCAGCCAAGGGGCTAGCGGGGCCCACGGAGATACGCAGTATTTT.

The genes are TRBV7-2 and TRBJ2-7; 12 bases map to TRBD2. The CDR3 is 13 amino acids. The V and J ends lost 3 bases and 6 bases, in that order; junction bases with no gene match: 0. Germline CDR1 and CDR2: SGHTA and FQGNSA. The CDR3 nucleotides read TGTGCCAGCAGCTTGGGACTAGCGGGCGAGCAGTACTTC. Protein product: CASSLGLAGEQYF. The variable domain in full, completed from reference TRBV7-2 and TRBJ2-7, reads GAGVSQSPSNKVTEKGKDVELRCDPISGHTALYWYRQSLGQGLEFLIYFQGNSAPDKSGLPSDRFSAERTGGSVSTLTIQRTQQEDSAVYLCASSLGLAGEQYFGPGTRLTVT.

The genes are TRBV18 and TRBJ1-1; tentatively, D is TRBD1 (6 bases). Germline values: CDR1 KGHSH, CDR2 LQKENI. V lost 3 bases and J lost 4, with 9 bases in between. This CDR3 spans 13 amino acids. CDR3 loop: CASSPPGVTEAFF. Written as DNA, the CDR3 is TGTGCCAGCTCACCCCCAGGGGTCACTGAAGCTTTCTTT.

This rearrangement joins TRBV6-1 to TRBJ2-7, with 9 nucleotides matching TRBD2. The V gene end was trimmed by 0 bases and the J gene end by 7 bases; junction bases not matched to a gene: 13. The CDR3 loop spans 17 amino acids. Germline V gene sequence: CDR1 MNHNS, CDR2 SASEGT. Written as DNA, the CDR3 is TGTGCCAGCAGTGAAGCCAGATGGGTAGCGGGAGCCCTAGAGCAGTACTTC. It is translated as CASSEARWVAGALEQYF.

The chain links TRBV15 to TRBJ1-1, with 7 bases matching TRBD1. V lost 5 bases and J lost 4; bases outside the gene matches: 10. Germline lookup yields CDR1 LNHNV and CDR2 YYDKDF (reference sequence). CDR3 size: 15 residues. In nucleotides, the CDR3 is TGTGCCACCAGCCGAGCTCTAGCAGGGGGCACTGAAGCTTTCTTT. It specifies CATSRALAGGTEAFF. The entire variable domain, with the rest obtained from reference TRBV15 and TRBJ1-1, is as follows: DAMVIQNPRYQVTQFGKPVTLSCSQTLNHNVMYWYQQKSSQAPKLLFHYYDKDFNNEADTPDNFQSRRPNTSFCFLDIRSPGLGDTAMYLCATSRALAGGTEAFFGQGTRLTVV.

The V gene is TRBV28, the J gene TRBJ2-7; maybe TRBD2 (5 bases). The CDR3 extends over 13 amino acids. The V and J ends lost 3 bases and 5 bases respectively, with 11 bases between them. Germline V gene sequence: CDR1 MDHEN, CDR2 SYDVKM. This CDR3 is CASSFLSGNEQYF. The CDR3, as DNA: TGTGCCAGCAGTTTTTTAAGCGGCAACGAGCAGTACTTC.

This clone was picked up a small number of times. The V gene is TRBV28, the J gene TRBJ2-7, with 8 nucleotides matching TRBD2. The CDR3 is 15 residues long. V shed 2 bases, J shed 7 bases, and the junction held 10 bases outside the gene matches. The V gene's germline CDR1 is MDHEN and CDR2 SYDVKM. The CDR3 DNA follows: TGTGCCAGCAGTTTACTCCTAGCGGGCCGCGGGGAGCAGTACTTC. This sequence encodes CASSLLLAGRGEQYF.

This clone was detected only once. This chain links TRBV2 with TRBJ1-1; the D gene is possibly TRBD1 (5 bases). The CDR3 is made up of 11 amino acids. V dropped 8 bases and J dropped 12 bases, with 16 bases sitting between them. Germline values: CDR1 SNHLY, CDR2 FYNNEI. CDR3 in amino acids: CASRYGGSPFF. The CDR3 coding sequence is TGTGCCAGCCGATATGGGGGGTCACCTTTCTTT.

This clone was recorded only once. V gene TRBV7-9 combines with J gene TRBJ2-1; D is perhaps TRBD1 (6 bases). The CDR3 has 16 amino acids. V lost 8 bases, J lost 8 bases, and 25 bases lay in between. Germline V gives CDR1 SEHNR, CDR2 FQNEAQ (reference sequence). For the CDR3, the DNA is TGTGCCAGCGCTATACAAACGTTGGGGAAGGGGGATGAGCAGTTCTTC. Its protein product is CASAIQTLGKGDEQFF.

V gene TRBV7-8 combines with J gene TRBJ1-6; D possibly corresponds to TRBD1 (5 bases). V lost 1 base and J lost 3, with 7 bases in between. The CDR3 contains 15 residues. Per the germline V gene, CDR1 is SGHVS and CDR2 is FQNEAQ. The CDR3 region has the DNA TGTGCCAGCAGCTTAGGACAGCTCTATAATTCACCCCTCCACTTT. Protein: CASSLGQLYNSPLHF.

This chain connects TRBV7-2 to TRBJ2-2; TRBD2 agrees at 13 bases. The germline CDR1 and CDR2 sequences are SGHTA and FQGNSA. The CDR3 has 15 amino acids. J was trimmed by 6 bases and V by 5 bases; bases with no gene match: 3. Here the CDR3 reads CASSRGLAGAGELFF. The DNA for the CDR3 is TGTGCCAGCAGCCGCGGACTAGCGGGGGCCGGGGAGCTGTTTTTT. Filled out from reference TRBV7-2 and TRBJ2-2, the complete variable domain reads GAGVSQSPSNKVTEKGKDVELRCDPISGHTALYWYRQSLGQGLEFLIYFQGNSAPDKSGLPSDRFSAERTGGSVSTLTIQRTQQEDSAVYLCASSRGLAGAGELFFGEGSRLTVL.

The V and J genes are TRBV6-5 and TRBJ2-2, with D possibly matching TRBD2 (5 bases). This CDR3 has 15 amino acids. V lost 7 bases and J lost 1, with 13 bases in between. The germline V gene has CDR1 MNHEY and CDR2 SVGAGI. The CDR3 here is CASTSSTLNTGELFF. In nucleotides, the CDR3 is TGTGCCAGCACCTCTAGCACCTTGAACACCGGGGAGCTGTTTTTT.

The chain has TRBV10-3 and TRBJ2-3; D perhaps matches TRBD2 (6 bases). V lost 4 bases, J lost 4 bases, and 6 bases lay in between. Germline V CDR1 and CDR2: ENHRY, SYGVKD. This CDR3 region has 12 residues. The CDR3 DNA sequence: TGTGCCATCAGTGCGGGAGCAGATACGCAGTATTTT. It is translated as CAISAGADTQYF.